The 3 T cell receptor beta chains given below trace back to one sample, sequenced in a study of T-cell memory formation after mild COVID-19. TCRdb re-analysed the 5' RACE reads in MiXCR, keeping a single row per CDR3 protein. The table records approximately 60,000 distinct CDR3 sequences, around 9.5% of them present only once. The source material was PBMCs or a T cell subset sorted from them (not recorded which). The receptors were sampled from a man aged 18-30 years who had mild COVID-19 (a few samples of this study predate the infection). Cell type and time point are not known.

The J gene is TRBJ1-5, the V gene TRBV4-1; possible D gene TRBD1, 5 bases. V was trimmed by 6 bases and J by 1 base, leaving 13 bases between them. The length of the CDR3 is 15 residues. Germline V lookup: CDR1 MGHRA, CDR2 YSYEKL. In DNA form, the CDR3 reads TGCGCCAGCAGGGACCGGGACGTAAGCAATCAGCCCCAGCATTTT. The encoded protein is CASRDRDVSNQPQHF.

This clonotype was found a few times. DNA for the CDR3: TGTGCCAGCAGCCCCCATGCGGACAGAAACAATGAGCAGTTCTTC. Translating it yields CASSPHADRNNEQFF. The chain recombines TRBV28 with TRBJ2-1, with a weak D call TRBD1 (6 bases). This CDR3 is built from 15 residues. The V and J ends lost 6 bases and 5 bases respectively, with 17 bases between them. The germline V gene has CDR1 MDHEN and CDR2 SYDVKM.

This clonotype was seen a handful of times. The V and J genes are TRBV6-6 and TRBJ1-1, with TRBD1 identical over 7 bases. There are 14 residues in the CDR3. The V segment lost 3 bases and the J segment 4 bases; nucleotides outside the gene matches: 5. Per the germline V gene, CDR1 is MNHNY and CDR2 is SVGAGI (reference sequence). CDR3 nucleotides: TGTGCCAGCAGTTATCAGGGGGGAGGCACTGAAGCTTTCTTT. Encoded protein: CASSYQGGGTEAFF.